The present entry profiles one T cell receptor (beta chain) with its context. Its antigen is not known. The conserved phenylalanine or tryptophan is not found at the CDR3 terminus, so this likely reflects a read error. TCRdb processed the PCR reads anew with MiXCR; each CDR3 protein has one entry. Altogether some 590,000 distinct CDR3 sequences are present, about 25% being singletons, with the ten largest covering approximately 0.75%. The record originates from a study of molecular identifiers for immune sequencing clone quantification. Study-level results: Clones that had above 20 RNA copies took up over 97% of effector molecules but under 1% in naive cells.

It was from around 20,000 to 990,000 sorted cells, with 10%, 30% or 50% RNA, that naive CD8 libraries came. The authors sorted naive CD8 T cells as CD8+CD4-CCR7+CD45RA+. CDR3 length: 16 amino acids. Germline loops: CDR1 SGHTA, CDR2 FQGNSA. V trimming: 5 bases; J trimming: 1 base; junction bases outside the gene matches: 5. This clonotype was sampled from a human donor in good health. Some libraries in this study had Jurkat cell RNA spiked in. The sequenced material came from naive CD8+ T cells from blood, with Jurkat cell RNA spiked in. Subset: FACS-sorted CD8+CD4-CCR7+CD45RA+ naive T cells. This chain connects TRBV7-2 to TRBJ2-5, with 12 bases aligning to TRBD1. CDR3 amino acids: CASSGWDRGLQETQYS. The CDR3, as DNA: TGTGCCAGCAGCGGCTGGGACAGGGGGCTCCAAGAGACCCAGTACTCC.